These T cell receptor beta chains were read from a single sample in a study of blood T cell repertoires in COVID-19. Generated by immunoSEQ multiplex PCR, the TCRdb table keeps only in-frame clones and is missing some. The table shows some 400,000 clones, with over 75% occurring only once. The material sequenced was peripheral blood. These receptors were taken from a woman aged 60-75 years with COVID-19, enrolled during active disease. Each CDR3 is given with its conserved first and last residue. The order of the fields is J gene, V gene, D gene, clone size, CDR3 DNA, CDR3 protein. The D gene is left open where the match is weak. Size is omitted from some rows. Given values are once, few, many or a class for expanded clones.

TRBJ1-4,TRBV7-2,TRBD1,few,TGTGCCAGCAGCCTAGGACAGGGAAGTGAAAAACTGTTTTTT,CASSLGQGSEKLFF
TRBJ1-5,TRBV2,NA,NA,TGTGCCAGCAGTGGTCAGGGTCGCAATCAGCCCCAGCATTTT,CASSGQGRNQPQHF
TRBJ2-7,TRBV13,TRBD1,NA,TGTGCCAGCAGCCTAGGGACAGGGGGCGGGTACGAGCAGTACTTC,CASSLGTGGGYEQYF
TRBJ2-3,TRBV2,TRBD2,NA,TGTGCCAGCAGTGTAACTAGCGGGGGGGCGGCAGATACGCAGTATTTT,CASSVTSGGAADTQYF
TRBJ1-4,TRBV24-1,NA,NA,TGTGCCACCCAGGGAACGGGCCGAAATGAAAAACTGTTTTTT,CATQGTGRNEKLFF
TRBJ1-1,TRBV18,TRBD1,NA,TGTGCCAGCTTCTGGACAGGAGAGAACACTGAAGCTTTCTTT,CASFWTGENTEAFF
TRBJ1-3,TRBV4-1,TRBD1,NA,TGCGCCAGCGGACAGGCATCGGGGTCCGGAAACACCATATATTTT,CASGQASGSGNTIYF
TRBJ1-2,TRBV19,NA,NA,TGTGCCAGTAGTATAGGCGGGGTTAACTATGGCTACACCTTC,CASSIGGVNYGYTF
TRBJ2-2,TRBV4-1,NA,NA,TGCGCCAGCAGCCAAGTAGATATGGGACTCCGGTCCGGGGAGCTGTTTTTT,CASSQVDMGLRSGELFF
TRBJ2-7,TRBV11-2,TRBD1,NA,TGTGCCAGCAGCGGAAAGACAGGGCTCTACGAGCAGTACTTC,CASSGKTGLYEQYF
TRBJ2-3,TRBV7-2,NA,NA,TGTGCCAGCAGCCGGACAGCGGTGAGCACAGATACGCAGTATTTT,CASSRTAVSTDTQYF
TRBJ2-7,TRBV11-3,NA,NA,TGTGCCAGCAGTCCATCGTCGGGATACGAGCAGTACTTC,CASSPSSGYEQYF
TRBJ1-5,TRBV28,NA,once,TGTGCCAGCAGTTCCCTTTTATTCCATTTT,CASSSLLFHF
TRBJ1-6,TRBV19,NA,NA,TGTGCCAGTACTATTACAGGGATTAATTCACCCCTCCACTTT,CASTITGINSPLHF
TRBJ2-1,TRBV12-3/TRBV12-4,NA,few,TGTGCCAGCAGCAATTACAATGAGCAGTTCTTC,CASSNYNEQFF
TRBJ2-1,TRBV10-3,TRBD1,NA,TGTGCCATCAGTGAGTCGGGGACAGGGATTAAGGATGAGCAGTTCTTC,CAISESGTGIKDEQFF
TRBJ1-5,TRBV3-1/TRBV3-2,NA,NA,TGTGCCAGCAGCCCTAGTATCATAAGCAATCAGCCCCAGCATTTT,CASSPSIISNQPQHF
TRBJ2-2,TRBV4-1,TRBD1,NA,TGCGCCAGCAGCCAAGAGGAGGACAGGAAAGTAACCGGGGAGCTGTTTTTT,CASSQEEDRKVTGELFF
TRBJ1-2,TRBV5-6,NA,few,TGTGCCAGCAGCATCCCTTCGGGGAGGAATGGCTACACCTTC,CASSIPSGRNGYTF
TRBJ1-5,TRBV29-1,NA,NA,TGCAGCGCCAGCGGGACTAGCAATCAGCCCCAGCATTTT,CSASGTSNQPQHF
TRBJ2-1,TRBV7-3,TRBD2,few,TGTGCCAGCAGCTTACTAGCGGGGGGGTACAATGAGCAGTTCTTC,CASSLLAGGYNEQFF
TRBJ1-4,TRBV5-1,TRBD1,NA,TGCGCCAGCAGCTTAGGACAGGGTGCAACTAATGAAAAACTGTTTTTT,CASSLGQGATNEKLFF